This record looks at one T cell receptor beta chain sequence and its context. The PCR ran on 60 Vbeta and 13 Jbeta primers. The data were produced by immunoSEQ multiplex PCR, yet TCRdb's version contains in-frame clones alone and is incomplete. The sample consists of some 180,000 clones, 82% of them appearing once. This sample is part of a study of cytomegalovirus exposure and HLA in healthy donors. V was shortened by 4 bases and J by 6 bases, with 15 bases between the two germline ends. The CDR3 loop spans 14 amino acids. Germline V CDR1 and CDR2: SGHNT, YENEEA. The rearrangement uses TRBV11-3 and TRBJ1-2; a possible D gene is TRBD1 (6 bases). Sequenced sample: PBMCs. This clonotype originated in a man between 40 and 49 years old in good health and CMV-seronegative. The CDR3 spells CASSSESGVNGYTF. In DNA form, the CDR3 reads TGTGCCAGCAGCTCCGAGTCAGGGGTCAATGGCTACACCTTC.